This T cell receptor (beta chain) was obtained from a study of cytomegalovirus exposure and HLA in healthy donors. Produced via immunoSEQ multiplex PCR; TCRdb's table is partial and in-frame only. Of some 74,000 clones in the sample, 80% to 95% are singletons; the top ten hold 3% to 4%. The sequencing input was PBMCs. This receptor was taken from a woman under 40 in good health and CMV-seronegative.

The DNA for the CDR3 is TGTGCCAGCACCTCAGGGTCCTACGAGCAGTACTTC. It specifies CASTSGSYEQYF. This sequence joins TRBV28 and TRBJ2-7; a possible D gene is TRBD1 (5 bases). Germline V gene data show CDR1 as MDHEN and CDR2 as SYDVKM. This CDR3 spans 12 amino acids. V gave up 7 bases and J gave up 1 base, with 8 bases separating them.